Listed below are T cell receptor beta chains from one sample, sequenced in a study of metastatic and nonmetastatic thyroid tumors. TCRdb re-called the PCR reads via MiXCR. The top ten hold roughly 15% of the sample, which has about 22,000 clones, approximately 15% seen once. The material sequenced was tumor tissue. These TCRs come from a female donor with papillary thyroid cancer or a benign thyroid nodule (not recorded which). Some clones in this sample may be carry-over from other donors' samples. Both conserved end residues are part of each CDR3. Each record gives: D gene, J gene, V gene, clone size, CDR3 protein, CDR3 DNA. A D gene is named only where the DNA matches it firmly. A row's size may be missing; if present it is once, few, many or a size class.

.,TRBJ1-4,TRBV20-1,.,CSALDPSGDEKMFF,TGCAGTGCTCTAGACCCGAGCGGGGATGAAAAAATGTTTTTT
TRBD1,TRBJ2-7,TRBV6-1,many,CASKYEVTGATYEQYF,TGTGCCAGCAAGTATGAGGTTACAGGGGCTACGTACGAGCAGTACTTC
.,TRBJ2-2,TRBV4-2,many,CASSRGRQLNTGELFF,TGTGCCAGCAGCCGGGGGAGACAGCTGAACACCGGGGAGCTGTTTTTT
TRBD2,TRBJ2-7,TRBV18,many,CASSPPSYGGGLPYEQYF,TGTGCCAGCTCACCACCAAGTTATGGGGGGGGATTACCCTACGAGCAGTACTTC
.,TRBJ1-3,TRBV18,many,CASSPATDSISGNTIYF,TGTGCCAGCTCACCAGCGACAGACTCGATCTCTGGAAACACCATATATTTT
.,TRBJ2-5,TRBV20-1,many,CSAGDPRSETQYF,TGCAGTGCGGGGGACCCTCGTTCTGAGACCCAGTACTTC
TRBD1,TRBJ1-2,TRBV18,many,CASSPTGVYGYTF,TGTGCCAGCTCACCGACAGGGGTATATGGCTACACCTTC
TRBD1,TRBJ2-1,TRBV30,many,CAWDTGGSPYNEQFF,TGTGCCTGGGACACAGGGGGCTCCCCGTACAATGAGCAGTTCTTC
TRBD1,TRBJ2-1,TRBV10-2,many,CATRTGSDSPLFYNEQFF,TGCGCCACCCGGACAGGGTCCGATAGCCCCCTCTTCTACAATGAGCAGTTCTTC
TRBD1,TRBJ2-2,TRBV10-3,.,CATRGTGGTCELFF,TGTGCCACCCGGGGGACAGGGGGAACCTGTGAGCTGTTTTTT
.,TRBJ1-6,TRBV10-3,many,CAIRRTDRPYNSPLHF,TGTGCCATCAGGCGCACGGACAGACCCTATAATTCACCCCTCCACTTT
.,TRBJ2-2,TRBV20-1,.,CSARLRVGELFF,TGCAGTGCTAGATTGCGGGTCGGGGAGCTGTTTTTT
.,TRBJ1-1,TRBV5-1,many,CASSFDGENTEAFF,TGCGCCAGCAGTTTCGACGGCGAGAACACTGAGGCTTTCTTT
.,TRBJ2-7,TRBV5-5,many,CASSLTVYEQYF,TGTGCCAGCAGCTTGACAGTCTACGAGCAGTACTTC
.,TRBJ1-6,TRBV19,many,CASSLGTGSRSPLHF,TGTGCCAGTAGTTTAGGGACTGGATCCCGTTCACCCCTCCACTTT
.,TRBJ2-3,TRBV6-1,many,CASRIQWGGTDTQYF,TGTGCCAGCAGGATACAGTGGGGGGGCACAGATACGCAGTATTTT
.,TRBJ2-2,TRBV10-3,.,CAISDRYRGNTGELFF,TGTGCCATCAGTGATCGCTATCGGGGAAACACCGGGGAGCTGTTTTTT
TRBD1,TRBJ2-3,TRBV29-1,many,CSVEWQGARDTQYF,TGCAGCGTTGAGTGGCAGGGGGCCAGAGATACGCAGTATTTT
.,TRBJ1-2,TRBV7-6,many,CASSSSGWGYGYTF,TGTGCCAGCAGCAGTTCGGGGTGGGGCTATGGCTACACCTTC
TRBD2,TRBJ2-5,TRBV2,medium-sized,CASTEGGSQETQYF,TGTGCCAGCACCGAGGGAGGGAGTCAAGAGACCCAGTACTTC
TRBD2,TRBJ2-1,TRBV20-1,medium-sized,CSAHGGGWNEQFF,TGCAGTGCCCACGGCGGGGGGTGGAATGAGCAGTTCTTC
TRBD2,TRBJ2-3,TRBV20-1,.,CSARDQGGGGDTQYF,TGCAGTGCTAGAGATCAGGGCGGGGGAGGTGATACGCAGTATTTT
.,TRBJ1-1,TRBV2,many,CASSEMVGRGNTEAFF,TGTGCCAGCAGTGAGATGGTTGGCAGGGGGAACACTGAAGCTTTCTTT
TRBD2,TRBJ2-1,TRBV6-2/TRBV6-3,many,CASRGLARYNEQFF,TGTGCCAGCAGAGGACTAGCGAGATACAATGAGCAGTTCTTC
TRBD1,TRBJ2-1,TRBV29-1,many,CSGGGDRGLVEQFF,TGCAGCGGTGGGGGTGACAGGGGATTGGTTGAGCAGTTCTTC
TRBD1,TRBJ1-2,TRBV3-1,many,CASSQDRGRGRDGYTF,TGTGCCAGCAGCCAAGATCGAGGCAGGGGGAGAGATGGCTACACCTTC
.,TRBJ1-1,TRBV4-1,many,CASSQEFSTEAFF,TGCGCCAGCAGCCAAGAATTCAGCACTGAAGCTTTCTTT
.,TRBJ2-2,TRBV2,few,CASSESSNTGELFF,TGTGCCAGCAGTGAGTCCTCGAACACCGGGGAGCTGTTTTTT
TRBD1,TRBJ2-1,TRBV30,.,CAWRKGDRDDNEQFF,TGTGCCTGGAGAAAGGGGGACAGGGATGACAATGAGCAGTTCTTC
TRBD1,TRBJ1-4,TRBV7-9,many,CASSSGQGYEKLFF,TGTGCCAGCAGCTCGGGACAGGGGTATGAAAAACTGTTTTTT
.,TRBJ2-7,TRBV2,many,CASRRGVYEQYF,TGTGCCAGCCGTCGAGGGGTATACGAGCAGTACTTC
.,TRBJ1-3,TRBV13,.,CASSLEGQSNVVF,TGTGCCAGCAGCTTAGAGGGCCAGTCAAATGTTGTTTTT
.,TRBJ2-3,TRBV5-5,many,CASSLVRGDTDTQYF,TGTGCCAGCAGCTTGGTGAGGGGGGACACAGATACGCAGTATTTT
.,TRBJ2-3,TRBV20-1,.,CSARKGDTQYF,TGCAGTGCTAGAAAGGGAGATACGCAGTATTTT
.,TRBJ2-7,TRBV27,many,CASTYPQVGNEQYF,TGTGCCAGCACCTACCCCCAGGTGGGGAACGAGCAGTACTTC
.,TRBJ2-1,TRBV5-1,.,CASSLEPSDEQFF,TGCGCCAGCAGCTTGGAACCCTCGGATGAGCAGTTCTTC
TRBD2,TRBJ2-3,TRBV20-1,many,CSATGLAGVSDTQYF,TGCAGTGCTACAGGGCTAGCGGGAGTTTCAGATACGCAGTATTTT
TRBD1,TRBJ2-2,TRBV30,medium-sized,CAWSALGGANTGELFF,TGTGCCTGGAGTGCCCTAGGGGGCGCGAACACCGGGGAGCTGTTTTTT
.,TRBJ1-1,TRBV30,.,CARTGGDTEAFF,TGTGCCCGGACGGGTGGGGACACTGAAGCTTTCTTT
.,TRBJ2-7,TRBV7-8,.,CAISLGVEQYF,TGTGCCATCAGCCTGGGCGTCGAGCAGTACTTC
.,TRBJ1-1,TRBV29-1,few,CSVDLNGREAFF,TGCAGCGTTGATTTGAACGGCCGTGAAGCTTTCTTT
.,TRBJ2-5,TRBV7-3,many,CASQGKDEETQYF,TGTGCCAGCCAGGGAAAGGACGAAGAGACCCAGTACTTC
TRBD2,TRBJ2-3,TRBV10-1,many,CASRGLASTDTQYF,TGCGCCAGCAGAGGACTAGCGAGCACAGATACGCAGTATTTT
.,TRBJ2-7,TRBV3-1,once,CASSQELGEVKYF,TGTGCCAGCAGCCAAGAATTAGGAGAAGTCAAGTACTTC
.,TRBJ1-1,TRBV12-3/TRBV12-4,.,CASSLREPMEAFF,TGTGCCAGCAGTTTACGGGAACCGATGGAAGCTTTCTTT
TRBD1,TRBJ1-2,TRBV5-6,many,CASSWGQAVGYTF,TGTGCCAGCAGCTGGGGACAGGCCGTTGGCTACACCTTC
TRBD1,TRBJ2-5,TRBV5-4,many,CASSLTGYKETQYF,TGTGCCAGCAGCCTGACAGGGTATAAGGAGACCCAGTACTTC
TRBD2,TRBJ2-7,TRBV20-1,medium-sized,CSARDLGQERGSYEQYF,TGCAGTGCTAGAGATTTGGGGCAAGAGCGGGGGTCCTACGAGCAGTACTTC
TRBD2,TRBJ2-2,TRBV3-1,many,CATTLGEGTGELFF,TGTGCCACCACCCTCGGGGAGGGGACCGGGGAGCTGTTTTTT
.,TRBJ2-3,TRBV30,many,CAWEGSSYTQYF,TGTGCCTGGGAAGGGAGCTCATATACGCAGTATTTT
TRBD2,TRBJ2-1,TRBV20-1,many,CSTSKAGVAGAYNEQFF,TGCAGTACCTCCAAAGCGGGGGTAGCAGGAGCCTACAATGAGCAGTTCTTC
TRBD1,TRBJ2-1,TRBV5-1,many,CASSNRGPYNEQFF,TGCGCCAGCAGCAACAGGGGCCCCTACAATGAGCAGTTCTTC
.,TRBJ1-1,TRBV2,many,CASRKTGNTEAFF,TGTGCCAGCAGAAAGACAGGGAACACTGAAGCTTTCTTT
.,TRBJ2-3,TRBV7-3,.,CASTLGGSGDTQYF,TGTGCCAGCACCTTAGGGGGGAGCGGTGATACGCAGTATTTT